This TCR beta chain was documented in a study of control samples from healthy donors and cancer patients. Trimming took off 8 bases at V and 9 bases at J, with 16 bases between the two ends. Looked up from germline, CDR1 is MDHEN and CDR2 is SYDVKM. The CDR3 sequence is 12 residues long. Some clones are missing from TCRdb's copy, which holds only in-frame ones; the method was immunoSEQ multiplex PCR. The data hold 150,000 to 200,000 clones, with 90% to 95% observed a single time. The TCR originated in a woman aged 25 to 39 in good health. The chain employs TRBV28 and TRBJ1-2; tentative D call: TRBD1 (6 bases). Sequencing was performed on blood. CDR3 region: CASVSGGGSYTF. In DNA, the CDR3 is TGTGCCAGCGTTTCAGGAGGGGGGAGCTACACCTTC.